These 25 T cell receptor beta chains share one sample of origin, sequenced in a study of shared clonotypes between healthy human individuals. Assay used: immunoSEQ multiplex PCR; TCRdb lists only in-frame clones, some missing. The data contain roughly 2.2 million clones, 85% to 95% of them seen just once; the ten biggest clones take up under 0.45%. Sequencing was done on a sample of naive CD4+ T cells from PBMCs. Noted subset: CD45RA+ positively selected. The source is a man younger than 35 in good health. Some clones in this sample may be carry-over from other donors' samples.

CDR3 loop: CASSVEPGTYNEQFF. The CDR3 nucleotides read TGTGCCAGCAGCGTAGAGCCGGGTACCTACAATGAGCAGTTCTTC. The V call is TRBV9, the J call TRBJ2-1; D unclear. The V gene lost 0 bases and the J gene lost 2 bases, with 9 bases spanning the gap. The CDR3 has 15 amino acids. Germline assignment: CDR1 SGDLS and CDR2 YYNGEE.

This chain connects TRBV28 to TRBJ2-5; 8 bases agree with TRBD1. This CDR3 contains 15 residues. V trimming: 5 bases; J trimming: 4 bases; junction bases outside the gene matches: 9. CDR1 is MDHEN and CDR2 is SYDVKM in the germline V gene. For the CDR3, the DNA is TGTGCCAGCAGTCCCACAGGGGGAAGGACAGAGACCCAGTACTTC. Translated, it gives CASSPTGGRTETQYF.

This clone was detected once. The chain joins TRBV7-9 to TRBJ2-3, with 14 positions matching TRBD2. Germline V gives CDR1 SEHNR, CDR2 FQNEAQ (reference sequence). With V trimmed by 5 bases and J by 2 bases, 3 bases remained unmatched. The CDR3 is made up of 16 amino acids. The CDR3, as DNA: TGTGCCAGCAGCCAGACTAGCGGGAGGGACACAGATACGCAGTATTTT. Residues: CASSQTSGRDTDTQYF. Complete variable domain (other parts from reference TRBV7-9 and TRBJ2-3): DTGVSQNPRHKITKRGQNVTFRCDPISEHNRLYWYRQTLGQGPEFLTYFQNEAQLEKSRLLSDRFSAERPKGSFSTLEIQRTEQGDSAMYLCASSQTSGRDTDTQYFGPGTRLTVL.

The chain combines TRBV28 with TRBJ1-2; maybe TRBD1 (6 bases). The CDR3 runs 15 residues. Deletions cut 4 bases from V and 4 bases from J, with 16 bases between. Germline CDR1 MDHEN, CDR2 SYDVKM. CDR3 nucleotide sequence: TGTGCCAGCAGTTCGCCCGCAGGGGATATCTATGGCTACACCTTC. Encoded protein: CASSSPAGDIYGYTF.

The chain joins TRBV5-6 to TRBJ1-6; TRBD1 matches 9 bases. Germline V CDR1 and CDR2: SGHDT, YYEEEE. V gave up 1 base and J gave up 16 bases; unmatched junction bases: 12. The CDR3 totals 15 residues. For the CDR3, the DNA is TGTGCCAGCAGCTTGCGTGGGACAGGGTCGGCTCAGCTCCACTTT. Translating gives CASSLRGTGSAQLHF.

The rearrangement links TRBV5-4 to TRBJ2-7, with 14 bases matching TRBD2. This CDR3 is 15 amino acids long. Germline CDR1 SGHNT, CDR2 YYREEE (reference sequence). The V and J ends lost 3 bases and 6 bases, in that order; junction bases with no gene match: 5. As DNA, the CDR3 is TGTGCCAGCAGCTCGGGACTAGCGGGAGTTTCCGAGCAGTACTTC. Translation gives CASSSGLAGVSEQYF.

The table lists this clone with a count of one. The chain couples TRBV9 to TRBJ2-5; D possibly corresponds to TRBD2 (6 bases). CDR3 length: 17 residues. Deletions cut 3 bases from V and 4 bases from J, with 22 bases between. CDR1 is SGDLS and CDR2 is YYNGEE in the germline V gene. The CDR3 region is CASSERSGLGGVETQYF. The DNA of the CDR3 is TGTGCCAGCAGCGAGAGGTCGGGGCTTGGAGGGGTAGAGACCCAGTACTTC.

The genes are TRBV2 and TRBJ2-7, with 9 bases lining up with TRBD2. CDR3 length: 15 residues. The germline gives CDR1 SNHLY, CDR2 FYNNEI. V was clipped by 6 bases and J by 2 bases; unmatched bases: 8. The CDR3 protein is CASSDDLAGPYEQYF. Here the CDR3 DNA reads TGTGCCAGCAGCGACGACCTAGCGGGGCCCTACGAGCAGTACTTC.

This rearrangement joins TRBV7-8 to TRBJ2-1, with no clear D. The V gene's germline CDR1 is SGHVS and CDR2 FQNEAQ. The CDR3 contains 13 residues. The germline V and J ends were trimmed by 2 bases and 9 bases, with 11 bases remaining between them. CDR3 sequence (DNA): TGTGCCAGCAGCTTAAGGGTGGTGGTTGAGCAGTTCTTC. Protein product: CASSLRVVVEQFF.

This chain connects TRBV2 to TRBJ2-7, with a weak D call TRBD2 (5 bases). Trimming took off 4 bases at V and 8 bases at J, with 12 bases between the two ends. Germline CDR1 is SNHLY and CDR2 is FYNNEI. The length of the CDR3 is 12 residues. This CDR3 reads CASSASGGKQYF. The CDR3 bases are TGTGCCAGCAGTGCCAGCGGTGGGAAGCAGTACTTC.

Only one count was recorded for this clone. This chain links TRBV19 with TRBJ1-2; 9 nucleotides line up with TRBD1. Trimming removed 3 bases from V and 0 bases from J; junction bases left unmatched: 11. The CDR3 runs to 18 residues. Germline lookup yields CDR1 LNHDA and CDR2 SQIVND (reference sequence). The CDR3 here is CASSIGTGRGGANYGYTF. For the CDR3, the DNA is TGTGCCAGTAGTATCGGGACAGGGAGAGGGGGAGCTAACTATGGCTACACCTTC.

The chain employs TRBV10-1 and TRBJ2-1; TRBD2 matches at 7 bases. The CDR3 contains 15 residues. J was trimmed by 5 bases and V by 3 bases; bases with no gene match: 7. Germline V CDR1 and CDR2: WNHNN, SYGVQD (reference sequence). The CDR3 region has the DNA TGCGCCAGCAGTGAAGGGGCGGGAGAGGACAATGAGCAGTTCTTC. Its translation is CASSEGAGEDNEQFF.

The chain has TRBV18 and TRBJ1-5, with TRBD1 matching 10 bases. The V gene's germline CDR1 is KGHSH and CDR2 LQKENI. The CDR3 length is 14 residues. Unmatched junction bases numbered 6, after V lost 6 bases and J lost 7 bases. CDR3 bases: TGTGCCAGCTCGAAAGGGACAGGGGACCAGCCCCAGCATTTT. As protein: CASSKGTGDQPQHF. Combining the CDR3 with reference TRBV18 and TRBJ1-5 gives the whole variable domain NAGVMQNPRHLVRRRGQEARLRCSPMKGHSHVYWYRQLPEEGLKFMVYLQKENIIDESGMPKERFSAEFPKEGPSILRIQQVVRGDSAAYFCASSKGTGDQPQHFGDGTRLSIL.

The V and J genes are TRBV13 and TRBJ2-1; possible D gene TRBD2, 7 bases. V gave up 2 bases and J gave up 11 bases, with 13 bases separating them. The CDR3 contains 13 residues. Germline lookup yields CDR1 PRHDT and CDR2 FYEKMQ (reference sequence). Here the CDR3 reads CASSLNRGGQQFF. CDR3 coding DNA: TGTGCCAGCAGCTTAAATCGCGGGGGCCAGCAGTTCTTC.

The J gene is TRBJ2-7, the V gene TRBV7-3; TRBD1 is a possible D gene (7 bases). The length of the CDR3 is 17 residues. Germline CDR1 and CDR2: SGHTA and FQGTGA. Trimming took off 9 bases at V and 5 bases at J, with 29 bases between the two ends. The CDR3 DNA is TGTGCCAGACTACCCTCCCGGGGCGGGACAGCCGGCCACGAGCAGTACTTC. Translating it yields CARLPSRGGTAGHEQYF. Full variable domain (rest looked up from reference TRBV7-3 and TRBJ2-7): GAGVSQTPSNKVTEKGKYVELRCDPISGHTALYWYRQSLGQGPEFLIYFQGTGAADDSGLPNDRFFAVRPEGSVSTLKIQRTERGDSAVYLCARLPSRGGTAGHEQYFGPGTRLTVT.

The chain has TRBV10-3 and TRBJ2-3; TRBD2 matches at 7 bases. Germline loops: CDR1 ENHRY, CDR2 SYGVKD. With 6 bases clipped from V and 4 bases from J, the junction kept 7 bases outside the gene matches. The CDR3 has 14 residues. Here the CDR3 DNA reads TGTGCCATCAGCGCGCGGGAGAAGCCAGATACGCAGTATTTT. Its protein is CAISAREKPDTQYF.

The chain recombines TRBV7-6 with TRBJ2-2, with D perhaps matching TRBD2 (5 bases). Germline CDR1 SGHVS, CDR2 FNYEAQ. The CDR3 covers 16 residues. The ends were cut back, 11 bases at V and 7 bases at J, with 26 bases in the middle. CDR3 nucleotide sequence: TGTGCCGGGCCTGAGGTTTGGGTTTATGAGGGCGGGGAGCTGTTTTTT. It specifies CAGPEVWVYEGGELFF.

The gene calls are TRBV6-5 and TRBJ1-2, with D perhaps TRBD1 (6 bases). Germline assignment: CDR1 MNHEY and CDR2 SVGAGI. The ends were cut back, 0 bases at V and 7 bases at J, with 15 bases in the middle. This CDR3 comprises 15 residues. CDR3 sequence reads: CASSYSGQGIVGYTF. CDR3 DNA sequence: TGTGCCAGCAGTTACTCGGGGCAGGGGATTGTTGGCTACACCTTC.

This chain connects TRBV7-8 to TRBJ2-3; D is ambiguous. Between the trimmed V and J ends, which lost 5 bases and 4 bases, there was a span of 13 bases. This CDR3 is 14 amino acids long. Germline-derived CDR1 and CDR2 are SGHVS and FQNEAQ. The CDR3 DNA follows: TGTGCCAGCAGCCTAATTTTATCGGCAGATACGCAGTATTTT. Protein sequence: CASSLILSADTQYF.

The chain is built from TRBV18 and TRBJ1-1; 7 bases fit TRBD1. CDR1 and CDR2 (germline): KGHSH, LQKENI. Germline trimming cut 3 bases from V and 5 bases from J; bases unmatched to any gene: 9. CDR3 length equals 15 residues. The CDR3 loop reads CASSPDRVRRTEAFF. CDR3 bases: TGTGCCAGCTCACCCGACAGGGTGAGGAGGACTGAAGCTTTCTTT.

The CDR3, as DNA: TGTGCCAGCAGCACCGGGACTAGCGGGAGCTCCGAGCAGTACTTC. Its translation: CASSTGTSGSSEQYF. The rearrangement links TRBV5-4 to TRBJ2-7, with 14 bases identical to TRBD2. This CDR3 has 15 amino acids. Germline CDR1 is SGHNT and CDR2 is YYREEE (reference sequence). J lost 6 bases, V lost 4 bases, and 6 bases had no gene match. The full variable domain, rest sourced from reference TRBV5-4 and TRBJ2-7, is ETGVTQSPTHLIKTRGQQVTLRCSSQSGHNTVSWYQQALGQGPQFIFQYYREEENGRGNFPPRFSGLQFPNYSSELNVNALELDDSALYLCASSTGTSGSSEQYFGPGTRLTVT.

A note on this clone: This specimen includes other DNA sequences encoding the same CDR3. V usage is TRBV9 and J usage is TRBJ2-7; D is unresolved. The CDR3 covers 15 residues. From germline, CDR1 is SGDLS and CDR2 YYNGEE. Trimming took off 0 bases at V and 0 bases at J, with 10 bases between the two ends. The CDR3 DNA reads as TGTGCCAGCAGCGTAGAGGCTAGAGGCTCCTACGAGCAGTACTTC. It codes for CASSVEARGSYEQYF.

The J gene is TRBJ2-1, the V gene TRBV30; 7 bases are a match to TRBD2. With V trimmed by 5 bases and J by 12 bases, 13 bases remained unmatched. The CDR3 is 13 residues long. The V gene's germline CDR1 is GTSNPN and CDR2 SVGIG (reference sequence). CDR3 region: CAWAQRENRGQFF. The CDR3 DNA is TGTGCCTGGGCTCAGCGGGAAAATCGCGGGCAGTTCTTC.

This sequence joins TRBV7-8 and TRBJ2-7; 8 nucleotides line up with TRBD2. CDR1 is SGHVS, CDR2 FQNEAQ, per germline. V dropped 3 bases and J dropped 5; count of bases not matched to a gene: 3. CDR3 length equals 13 residues. CDR3 region: CASSFELADEQYF. In DNA, the CDR3 is TGTGCCAGCAGCTTTGAACTAGCGGACGAGCAGTACTTC.

The chain joins TRBV5-6 to TRBJ1-2; 9 nucleotides match TRBD1. The CDR3 loop spans 14 amino acids. With 6 bases clipped from V and 3 bases from J, the junction kept 6 bases outside the gene matches. CDR1 and CDR2 from the germline V gene are SGHDT and YYEEEE. DNA of the CDR3: TGTGCCAGCACCGAGGGACAGGGTTACTATGGCTACACCTTC. Encoded protein: CASTEGQGYYGYTF.